Listed below are T cell receptor beta chains from one sample, sequenced in a study of cytomegalovirus exposure and HLA in healthy donors. This table comes from immunoSEQ multiplex PCR, and its TCRdb copy is limited to in-frame clones, with some not included. The sample shows some 150,000 clones, around 79% of them seen only once. The specimen was PBMCs. The origin of the receptors is a male donor in good health and CMV-seronegative. Both conserved end residues are part of each CDR3. A D gene is named only where the DNA matches it firmly. Clone size appears in some rows only: once, few, many, or a class for an expanded clone.

-	TRBV28	-	TRBJ1-4	CASSLAGAGANEKLFF	TGTGCCAGCAGTTTAGCAGGGGCAGGGGCTAATGAAAAACTGTTTTTT
once	TRBV7-2	-	TRBJ1-1	CASSQGSNTEAFF	TGTGCCAGCAGCCAGGGGTCGAACACTGAAGCTTTCTTT
-	TRBV5-4	TRBD1	TRBJ2-5	CASSLETGGRETQYF	TGTGCCAGCAGCTTGGAGACAGGGGGCCGGGAGACCCAGTACTTC
-	TRBV19	-	TRBJ2-7	CASSIVLASYEQYF	TGTGCCAGTAGTATAGTTTTGGCCAGTTACGAGCAGTACTTC
-	TRBV11-3	-	TRBJ1-6	CASSLRGASYNSPLHF	TGTGCCAGCAGCTTACGGGGGGCGTCCTATAATTCACCCCTCCACTTT
few	TRBV11-2	-	TRBJ2-5	CASSLNSAGPKETQYF	TGTGCCAGCAGCTTAAATTCAGCAGGGCCCAAAGAGACCCAGTACTTC
once	TRBV5-1	-	TRBJ1-1	CASSREGYAAEAFF	TGCGCCAGCAGCCGGGAGGGATACGCTGCGGAAGCTTTCTTT
-	TRBV4-3	TRBD1	TRBJ2-7	CASSHRTGYEQYF	TGCGCCAGCAGCCATAGGACAGGGTACGAGCAGTACTTC
few	TRBV7-2	-	TRBJ2-1	CASSLGAGEQFF	TGTGCCAGCAGCTTAGGGGCGGGTGAGCAGTTCTTC
-	TRBV11-3	-	TRBJ1-2	CASSPDSSFGYTF	TGTGCCAGCAGCCCGGACAGCAGTTTTGGCTACACCTTC
-	TRBV5-1	-	TRBJ2-3	CASSPSGASTDTQYF	TGCGCCAGCAGCCCGTCTGGGGCTTCCACAGATACGCAGTATTTT
-	TRBV29-1	-	TRBJ2-3	CSVVLVGQGVDTQYF	TGCAGCGTTGTGTTGGTGGGCCAGGGTGTAGATACGCAGTATTTT
-	TRBV7-8	TRBD1	TRBJ2-7	CASTPDTGQWIYEQYF	TGTGCCAGCACCCCGGATACGGGACAGTGGATATACGAGCAGTACTTC
-	TRBV5-8	TRBD1	TRBJ1-1	CASSRQDRGNTEAFF	TGTGCCAGCAGCCGACAGGACAGGGGAAACACTGAAGCTTTCTTT
-	TRBV6-6	TRBD2	TRBJ2-7	CASLWTAERGEQYF	TGTGCCAGTCTATGGACTGCGGAGCGGGGGGAGCAGTACTTC
-	TRBV5-6	TRBD1	TRBJ2-3	CASSAGQGSDTQYF	TGTGCCAGCAGCGCCGGACAGGGCTCAGATACGCAGTATTTT
few	TRBV2	TRBD2	TRBJ2-3	CASSEAGLARDTQYF	TGTGCCAGCAGTGAAGCGGGACTAGCTCGGGATACGCAGTATTTT
-	TRBV7-3	-	TRBJ2-7	CASSVISRGEQYF	TGTGCCAGCAGCGTTATCTCTAGAGGCGAGCAGTACTTC
-	TRBV27	-	TRBJ1-4	CASSQRTVLEKLFF	TGTGCCAGCAGTCAACGGACAGTGCTTGAAAAACTGTTTTTT
-	TRBV29-1	-	TRBJ1-1	CSVEIKNTEAFF	TGCAGCGTTGAAATTAAGAACACTGAAGCTTTCTTT
once	TRBV9	TRBD2	TRBJ2-3	CASSVELAGVPDTQYF	TGTGCCAGCAGCGTAGAGCTAGCGGGGGTTCCAGATACGCAGTATTTT
-	TRBV6-5	-	TRBJ1-6	CASRPPGEGNSPLHF	TGTGCCAGCAGACCACCAGGGGAAGGTAATTCACCCCTCCACTTT
-	TRBV4-3	TRBD1	TRBJ1-4	CASSQEGRGTTNEKLFF	TGCGCCAGCAGCCAAGAGGGCAGGGGGACAACTAATGAAAAACTGTTTTTT
few	TRBV30	TRBD1	TRBJ1-5	CAWSTGGGQPQHF	TGTGCCTGGAGTACAGGGGGCGGTCAGCCCCAGCATTTT
-	TRBV2	TRBD1	TRBJ2-1	CASRSDRANEQFF	TGTGCCAGCAGATCGGACAGGGCCAATGAGCAGTTCTTC
-	TRBV7-2	TRBD2	TRBJ2-5	CASSLARVAGQETQYF	TGTGCCAGCAGCTTAGCGCGGGTAGCGGGCCAAGAGACCCAGTACTTC
-	TRBV4-1	-	TRBJ2-2	CASSRIRGYTGELFF	TGCGCCAGCAGCCGGATTCGAGGGTACACCGGGGAGCTGTTTTTT
-	TRBV29-1	TRBD1	TRBJ2-1	CSTTPGTGIYEQFF	TGCAGCACTACTCCCGGGACAGGGATATATGAGCAGTTCTTC
-	TRBV7-2	TRBD1	TRBJ1-4	CASSFGRGPEKLFF	TGTGCCAGCAGCTTTGGCAGGGGGCCTGAAAAACTGTTTTTT